The TCR beta chain described here comes from a study of spatial heterogeneity in lung cancer. Study in general: For the average unique TCR and UMI combination, more than nine occurrences appeared in raw reads.

This clonotype was picked up many times. The time point here: sample taken at primary tumor resection. The donors were approximately 70 patients with non-small cell lung cancer that was early-stage and untreated. Trimming took 3 bases from V and 0 from J, leaving 12 bases between them. CDR3 length: 15 amino acids. The V gene's germline CDR1 is SGDLS and CDR2 YYNGEE. TCRdb reanalysed the 5' RACE reads using MiXCR and keeps one entry per CDR3 protein. The repertoire consists of about 9,000 distinct CDR3 sequences, with 4% to 5.5% occurring once and the leading ten covering approximately 30%. This clonotype was obtained from a male donor with early-stage non-small cell lung cancer. Sequences were derived from PBMCs, sampled at surgery. This sequence joins TRBV9 and TRBJ2-5; the D gene is possibly TRBD2 (5 bases). In DNA form, the CDR3 reads TGTGCCAGCAGCGCCGGGGTCGTCTACCAAGAGACCCAGTACTTC. This codes for CASSAGVVYQETQYF.